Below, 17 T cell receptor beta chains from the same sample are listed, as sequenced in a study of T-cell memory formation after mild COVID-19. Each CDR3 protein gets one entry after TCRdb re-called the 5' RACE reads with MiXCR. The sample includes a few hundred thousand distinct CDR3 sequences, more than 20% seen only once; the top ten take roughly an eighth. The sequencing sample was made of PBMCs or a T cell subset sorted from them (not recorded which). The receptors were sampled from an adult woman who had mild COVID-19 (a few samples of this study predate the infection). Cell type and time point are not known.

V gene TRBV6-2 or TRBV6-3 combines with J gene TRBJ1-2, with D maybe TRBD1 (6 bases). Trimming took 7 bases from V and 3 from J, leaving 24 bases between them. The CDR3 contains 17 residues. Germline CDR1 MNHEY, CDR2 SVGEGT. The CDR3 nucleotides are TGTGCCAGCACCCCGACGGGCAGGGGATCGTTTGACTATGGCTACACCTTC. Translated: CASTPTGRGSFDYGYTF.

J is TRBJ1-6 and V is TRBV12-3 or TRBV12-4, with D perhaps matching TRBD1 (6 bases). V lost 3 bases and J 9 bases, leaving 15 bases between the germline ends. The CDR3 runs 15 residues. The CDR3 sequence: CASSFEGRGSSPLHF. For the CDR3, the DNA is TGTGCCAGCAGTTTTGAAGGCAGGGGTAGTTCACCCCTCCACTTT.

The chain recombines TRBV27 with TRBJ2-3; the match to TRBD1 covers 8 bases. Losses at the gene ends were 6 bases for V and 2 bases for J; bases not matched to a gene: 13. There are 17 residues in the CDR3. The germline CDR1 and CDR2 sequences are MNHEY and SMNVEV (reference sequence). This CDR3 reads CASRGGQEPQYTDTQYF. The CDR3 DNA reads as TGTGCCAGCAGAGGGGGACAGGAACCTCAATACACAGATACGCAGTATTTT.

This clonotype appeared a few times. CDR3 sequence (DNA): TGTGCCAGCTCACCTGGACAGGGAGAGGCAGATACGCAGTATTTT. Translating it yields CASSPGQGEADTQYF. V gene TRBV18 combines with J gene TRBJ2-3; 8 nucleotides align to TRBD1. The CDR3 loop spans 15 amino acids. Losses at the gene ends were 3 bases for V and 4 bases for J; bases not matched to a gene: 6. Looked up from germline, CDR1 is KGHSH and CDR2 is LQKENI.

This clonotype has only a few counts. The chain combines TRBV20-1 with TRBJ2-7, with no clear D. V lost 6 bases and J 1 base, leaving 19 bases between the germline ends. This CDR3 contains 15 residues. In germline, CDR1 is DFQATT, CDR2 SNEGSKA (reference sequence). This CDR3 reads CSAHAGSSGSYEQYF. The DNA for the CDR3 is TGCAGTGCCCACGCCGGGTCTTCCGGATCCTACGAGCAGTACTTC.

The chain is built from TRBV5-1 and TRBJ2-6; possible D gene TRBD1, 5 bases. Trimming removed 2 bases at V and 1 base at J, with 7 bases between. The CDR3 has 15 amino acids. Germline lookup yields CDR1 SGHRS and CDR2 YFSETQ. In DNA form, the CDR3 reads TGCGCCAGCAGCTTCCGACAGTCTGGGGCCAACGTCCTGACTTTC. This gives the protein CASSFRQSGANVLTF.

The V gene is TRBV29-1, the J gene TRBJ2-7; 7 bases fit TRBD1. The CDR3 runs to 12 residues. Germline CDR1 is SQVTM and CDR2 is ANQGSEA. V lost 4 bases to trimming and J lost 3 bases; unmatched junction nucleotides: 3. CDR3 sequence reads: CSVVGDSYEQYF. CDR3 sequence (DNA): TGCAGCGTTGTAGGGGACAGCTACGAGCAGTACTTC.

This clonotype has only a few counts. Written as DNA, the CDR3 is TGTGCCAGTAGCCCAGGGCGGACAGGGCCGCTTCGTGGCTACACCTTC. Its protein product is CASSPGRTGPLRGYTF. The gene calls are TRBV19 and TRBJ1-2, with 8 nucleotides matching TRBD1. The CDR3 loop spans 16 amino acids. CDR1 is LNHDA and CDR2 is SQIVND in the germline V gene (reference sequence). The V gene end was trimmed by 6 bases and the J gene end by 7 bases; junction bases not matched to a gene: 16.

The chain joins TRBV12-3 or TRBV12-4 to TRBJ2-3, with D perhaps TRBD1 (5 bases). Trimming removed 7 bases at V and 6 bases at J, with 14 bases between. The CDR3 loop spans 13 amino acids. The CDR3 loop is CASTLLGADTQYF. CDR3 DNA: TGTGCCAGCACCCTTTTAGGGGCGGATACGCAGTATTTT.

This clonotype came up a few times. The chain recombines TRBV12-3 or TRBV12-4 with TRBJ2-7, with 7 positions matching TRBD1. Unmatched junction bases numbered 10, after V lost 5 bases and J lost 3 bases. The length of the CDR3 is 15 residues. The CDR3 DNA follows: TGTGCCAGCAGTACCCATCCGGGACAGAGCTACGAGCAGTACTTC. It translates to CASSTHPGQSYEQYF.

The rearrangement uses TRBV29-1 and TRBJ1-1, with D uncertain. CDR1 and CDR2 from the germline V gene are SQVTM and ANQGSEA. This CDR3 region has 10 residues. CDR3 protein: CSVVRVEAFF. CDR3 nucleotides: TGCAGTGTGGTCCGCGTAGAAGCTTTCTTT. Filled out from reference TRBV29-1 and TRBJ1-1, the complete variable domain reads SAVISQKPSRDICQRGTSLTIQCQVDSQVTMMFWYRQQPGQSLTLIATANQGSEATYESGFVIDKFPISRPNLTFSTLTVSNMSPEDSSIYLCSVVRVEAFFGQGTRLTVV.

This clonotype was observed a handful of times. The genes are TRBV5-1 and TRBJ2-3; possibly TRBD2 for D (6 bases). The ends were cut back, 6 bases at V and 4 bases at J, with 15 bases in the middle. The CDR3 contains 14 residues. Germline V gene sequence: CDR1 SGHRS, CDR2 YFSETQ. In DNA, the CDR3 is TGCGCCAGCACCCAGGGCGGAGGGTCAGATACGCAGTATTTT. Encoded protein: CASTQGGGSDTQYF.

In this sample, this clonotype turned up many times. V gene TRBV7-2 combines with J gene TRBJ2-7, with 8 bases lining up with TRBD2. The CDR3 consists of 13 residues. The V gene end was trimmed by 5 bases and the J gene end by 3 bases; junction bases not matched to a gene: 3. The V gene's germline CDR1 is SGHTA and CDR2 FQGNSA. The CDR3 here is CASSPSGGYEQYF. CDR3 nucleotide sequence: TGTGCCAGCAGCCCAAGCGGGGGCTACGAGCAGTACTTC.

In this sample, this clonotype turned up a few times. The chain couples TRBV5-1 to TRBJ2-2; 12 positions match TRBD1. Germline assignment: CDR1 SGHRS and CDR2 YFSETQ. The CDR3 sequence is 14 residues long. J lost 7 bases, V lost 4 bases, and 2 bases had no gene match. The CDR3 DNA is TGCGCCAGCAGCGGGACAGGGGGCGGCGGGGAGCTGTTTTTT. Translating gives CASSGTGGGGELFF.

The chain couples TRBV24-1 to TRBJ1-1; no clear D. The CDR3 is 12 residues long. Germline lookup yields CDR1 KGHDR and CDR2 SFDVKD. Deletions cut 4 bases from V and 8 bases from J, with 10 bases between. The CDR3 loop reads CATSDPGEEAFF. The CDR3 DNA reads TGTGCCACCAGTGACCCCGGGGAGGAAGCTTTCTTT.

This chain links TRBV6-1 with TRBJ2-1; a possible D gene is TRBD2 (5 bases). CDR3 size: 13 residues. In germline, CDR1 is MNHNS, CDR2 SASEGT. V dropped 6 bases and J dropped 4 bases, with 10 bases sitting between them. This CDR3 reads CASRLALYNEQFF. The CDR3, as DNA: TGTGCCAGCAGGCTAGCCCTGTACAATGAGCAGTTCTTC.

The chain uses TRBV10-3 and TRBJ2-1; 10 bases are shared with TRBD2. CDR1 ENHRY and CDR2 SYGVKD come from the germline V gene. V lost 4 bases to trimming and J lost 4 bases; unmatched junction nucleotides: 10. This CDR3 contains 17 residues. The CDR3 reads CAISGLAGERGYNEQFF. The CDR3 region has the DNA TGTGCCATCAGTGGTCTAGCGGGAGAAAGGGGATACAATGAGCAGTTCTTC.